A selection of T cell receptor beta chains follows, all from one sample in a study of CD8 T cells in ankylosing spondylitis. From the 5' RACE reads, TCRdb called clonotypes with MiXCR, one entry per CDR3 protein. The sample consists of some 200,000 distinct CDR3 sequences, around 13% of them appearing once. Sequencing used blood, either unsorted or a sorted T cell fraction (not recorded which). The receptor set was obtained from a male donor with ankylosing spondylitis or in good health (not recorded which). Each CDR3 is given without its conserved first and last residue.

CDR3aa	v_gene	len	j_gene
SARGAAMNTEAF	TRBV20-1	12	TRBJ1-1
ASSLAQWGPTEAF	TRBV5-1	13	TRBJ1-1
ASSQEGGLLAYEQY	TRBV3-1	14	TRBJ2-7
ASSLVSDYNEQF	TRBV11-2	12	TRBJ2-1
ASSEALLGGINEQF	TRBV6-1	14	TRBJ2-1
ASSLGGRAHEQF	TRBV5-6	12	TRBJ2-1
ASSMTGYSYEQY	TRBV6-1	12	TRBJ2-7
ASSKRKEHPSSYNEQF	TRBV21-1	16	TRBJ2-1
SASGGGAGEQF	TRBV20-1	11	TRBJ2-1
ASSLGWGTDTQY	TRBV5-5	12	TRBJ2-3
ASSLRGLETGELF	TRBV5-1	13	TRBJ2-2
ASFLAGEETQY	TRBV6-2/TRBV6-3	11	TRBJ2-5
ATSRDFGGANEQY	TRBV15	13	TRBJ2-7
ASSRGTAGNTIY	TRBV5-6	12	TRBJ1-3
ASSYSTVVDNSPLH	TRBV6-5	14	TRBJ1-6
ASTLINEQF	TRBV7-2	9	TRBJ2-1
ASTGREWRRTEAF	TRBV19	13	TRBJ1-1
ASSMGTGLLNTEAF	TRBV19	14	TRBJ1-1
ASSAREGWYEQY	TRBV25-1	12	TRBJ2-7
CARDWRLAASQETQY	TRBV20-1	15	TRBJ2-5
ASSATHGGRFYEQY	TRBV7-9	14	TRBJ2-7
ASSRWGNTEAF	TRBV6-1	11	TRBJ1-1
ATSDGTQGDTGELF	TRBV24-1	14	TRBJ2-2
ASSSRDSYNEQF	TRBV27	12	TRBJ2-1
ASSHDPLAAGTDTQY	TRBV14	15	TRBJ2-3
ASTSGAPSGEQY	TRBV12-3/TRBV12-4	12	TRBJ2-7
ASTDSGRRSSTDTQY	TRBV21-1	15	TRBJ2-3
ASSLAGGGNTEAF	TRBV7-9	13	TRBJ1-1
ASSVGTFAEAF	TRBV5-6	11	TRBJ1-1
ASSQGLASYEQY	TRBV14	12	TRBJ2-7
ASSPGTVREQY	TRBV12-3/TRBV12-4	11	TRBJ2-7
AWDSGTRELF	TRBV30	10	TRBJ2-2
AISGLRDRVLNEQF	TRBV10-3	14	TRBJ2-1
ASRPLAGVNNEQF	TRBV4-1	13	TRBJ2-1
ASSTPMTSGSSGDEQY	TRBV6-1	16	TRBJ2-7
ASSLLMTSGPSYNEQF	TRBV27	16	TRBJ2-1
ASSPIQWDINTGELF	TRBV7-9	15	TRBJ2-2
ASSSTTGAEQY	TRBV12-3/TRBV12-4	11	TRBJ2-7
ASSPGLVGTDTQY	TRBV7-9	13	TRBJ2-3
ASSPQSRGEQF	TRBV6-1	11	TRBJ2-1
AWSGLAGKGDEQF	TRBV30	13	TRBJ2-1
ASSLEVGGAYEQY	TRBV7-2	13	TRBJ2-7
ASSYWTNTGELF	TRBV5-5	12	TRBJ2-2
ASRRTGEEVETQY	TRBV12-3/TRBV12-4	13	TRBJ2-5
ASSPRQVINYGYT	TRBV19	13	TRBJ1-2
ASSLGLVSYNEQF	TRBV7-9	13	TRBJ2-1
ASSPSGDTINYGYT	TRBV7-6	14	TRBJ1-2
ATSRGVQGLAF	TRBV15	11	TRBJ1-1